The rows below give T cell receptor beta chains drawn from one sample of a study of blood T cell repertoires in COVID-19. TCRdb's copy holds only in-frame clones and misses some; the assay was immunoSEQ multiplex PCR. Among roughly 300,000 clones, 85% to 90% were seen once, and the ten largest hold approximately 1.5%. The sample comprised peripheral blood. Source of these receptors: a middle-aged woman who had recovered from COVID-19. The CDR3 runs from the conserved cysteine through the conserved F or W. The order of the fields is J gene, V gene, clone size, D gene, CDR3 DNA, CDR3 protein. A D gene is named only where the DNA matches it firmly. Only some rows state a clone size, as once, few, many or a class for expanded clones.

J: TRBJ1-4; V: TRBV5-1; size: NA; D: TRBD1; DNA: TGCGCCAGCAGCTTCCAAGGACAGGGCGGTGAAAAACTGTTTTTT; CDR3: CASSFQGQGGEKLFF
J: TRBJ1-2; V: TRBV7-9; size: NA; D: NA; DNA: TGTGCCAGCAGCTTAGGACAGAACAACTATGGCTACACCTTC; CDR3: CASSLGQNNYGYTF
J: TRBJ2-7; V: TRBV10-2; size: NA; D: TRBD2; DNA: TGCGCCAGCAGGGACAACTCTAGCGGGGTCTACGAGCAGTACTTC; CDR3: CASRDNSSGVYEQYF
J: TRBJ1-5; V: TRBV2; size: once; D: TRBD1; DNA: TGTGCCAGCAGTGATAGACAGGGGGGCAATCAGCCCCAGCATTTT; CDR3: CASSDRQGGNQPQHF
J: TRBJ2-7; V: TRBV6-5; size: NA; D: NA; DNA: TGTGCCAGCCTTCGGACAGCTCATTCCTACGAGCAGTACTTC; CDR3: CASLRTAHSYEQYF
J: TRBJ1-6; V: TRBV5-1; size: NA; D: NA; DNA: TGCGCCAGCAGCTTGGACAGGGCTGATAATTCACCCCTCCACTTT; CDR3: CASSLDRADNSPLHF
J: TRBJ2-5; V: TRBV2; size: once; D: TRBD2; DNA: TGTGCCAGCAGTGAAAGCGCTAGCGGGGGGGAAGAGACCCAGTACTTC; CDR3: CASSESASGGEETQYF
J: TRBJ2-2; V: TRBV6-5; size: NA; D: NA; DNA: TGTGCCAGCAGTTCGACCGCGAGGAGCACCGGGGAGCTGTTTTTT; CDR3: CASSSTARSTGELFF
J: TRBJ2-3; V: TRBV18; size: NA; D: NA; DNA: TGTGCCAGCTCACCTCCGAGCAGCGGTGATACGCAGTATTTT; CDR3: CASSPPSSGDTQYF
J: TRBJ2-7; V: TRBV27; size: NA; D: NA; DNA: TGTGCCAGCAGTTTACCAGGGGCGAACTACGAGCAGTACTTC; CDR3: CASSLPGANYEQYF
J: TRBJ1-2; V: TRBV3-1/TRBV3-2; size: NA; D: NA; DNA: TGTGCCAGCAGCCATGTCAGTTATGGCTACACCTTC; CDR3: CASSHVSYGYTF
J: TRBJ2-7; V: TRBV10-3; size: NA; D: TRBD1; DNA: TGTGCCATCAGTGGGGGACAGGGCTCCTACGAGCAGTACTTC; CDR3: CAISGGQGSYEQYF
J: TRBJ1-2; V: TRBV2; size: NA; D: NA; DNA: TGTGCCAGCAGTGTTCGAGGGCAGGGGTACTATGGCTACACCTTC; CDR3: CASSVRGQGYYGYTF
J: TRBJ1-3; V: TRBV24-1; size: NA; D: TRBD1; DNA: TGTGCCACCAGTGTCCCCGACAGGGCCATCTCTGGAAACACCATATATTTT; CDR3: CATSVPDRAISGNTIYF
J: TRBJ1-6; V: TRBV2; size: NA; D: NA; DNA: TGTGCCAGCAGTGAAGCGCTGGGGAGTCCCCTCCACTTT; CDR3: CASSEALGSPLHF
J: TRBJ2-1; V: TRBV7-9; size: NA; D: TRBD1; DNA: TGTGCCAGCAGAATCGGGACAGGGAAGAACAATGAGCAGTTCTTC; CDR3: CASRIGTGKNNEQFF
J: TRBJ2-3; V: TRBV7-9; size: NA; D: NA; DNA: TGTGCCAGCAGCTCCTGGCTGGCAGCAGATACGCAGTATTTT; CDR3: CASSSWLAADTQYF
J: TRBJ2-3; V: TRBV7-2; size: once; D: TRBD2; DNA: TGTGCCAGCAGCTTGGTGGGGACTAGCGGGGGGGAAGATACGCAGTATTTT; CDR3: CASSLVGTSGGEDTQYF
J: TRBJ1-6; V: TRBV7-2; size: NA; D: NA; DNA: TGTGCCAGCAGTTACACCGTCGGGGTTGATTCACCCCTCCACTTT; CDR3: CASSYTVGVDSPLHF
J: TRBJ1-1; V: TRBV28; size: once; D: NA; DNA: TGTGCCAGCAGGCCGGGACACTCGAACACTGAAGCTTTCTTT; CDR3: CASRPGHSNTEAFF
J: TRBJ2-7; V: TRBV29-1; size: once; D: NA; DNA: TGCAGCGTTAGGAGGGGAGGGGGGACGAAGAGCTCCTACGAGCAGTACTTC; CDR3: CSVRRGGGTKSSYEQYF
J: TRBJ2-2; V: TRBV18; size: NA; D: TRBD2; DNA: TGTGCCAGCTCACCTGCCCTAGCGGTGAGGACCGGGGAGCTGTTTTTT; CDR3: CASSPALAVRTGELFF
J: TRBJ2-7; V: TRBV3-1/TRBV3-2; size: NA; D: TRBD2; DNA: TGTGCCAGCAGCCCGCCCGGGACTAGCACCGCCGAGCAGTACTTC; CDR3: CASSPPGTSTAEQYF
J: TRBJ1-6; V: TRBV6-6; size: NA; D: NA; DNA: TGTGCCAGCAGAAATCCACAGGTCTATAATTCACCCCTCCACTTT; CDR3: CASRNPQVYNSPLHF
J: TRBJ2-3; V: TRBV9; size: NA; D: NA; DNA: TGTGCCAGCAGCGTAGGAGGCTTTGAGCAGTATTTT; CDR3: CASSVGGFEQYF
J: TRBJ1-5; V: TRBV2; size: NA; D: TRBD1; DNA: TGTGCCAGCTCGACAGGGATTCCCCAGCATTTT; CDR3: CASSTGIPQHF
J: TRBJ1-2; V: TRBV6-5; size: NA; D: TRBD1; DNA: TGTGCCAGCAGTTACTCTTCCGGGACAGGGGGCCAGAACTACACCTTC; CDR3: CASSYSSGTGGQNYTF
J: TRBJ2-5; V: TRBV12-5; size: few; D: NA; DNA: TGTGCTAGTGGCCTAGCGAAAACAGGAGACCAAGAGACCCAGTACTTC; CDR3: CASGLAKTGDQETQYF
J: TRBJ1-1; V: TRBV7-3; size: NA; D: NA; DNA: TGTGCCAGCAGCTTATTGGCAGACACTGAAGCTTTCTTT; CDR3: CASSLLADTEAFF
J: TRBJ2-2; V: TRBV29-1; size: NA; D: TRBD2; DNA: TGCAGCGTGGGGAGGGTTGACGCCGGGGAGCTGTTTTTT; CDR3: CSVGRVDAGELFF
J: TRBJ1-4; V: TRBV12-5; size: NA; D: TRBD1; DNA: TGTGCTAGTGGTTTACTAGAGGGGGCTCAGGAAAAACTGTTTTTT; CDR3: CASGLLEGAQEKLFF
J: TRBJ2-5; V: TRBV18; size: NA; D: NA; DNA: TGTGCCAGCTCACCACTGAGCGACAGCCAAGAGACCCAGTACTTC; CDR3: CASSPLSDSQETQYF
J: TRBJ2-5; V: TRBV11-2; size: NA; D: NA; DNA: TGTGCCAGCAGCAACAGAGGGATCCAAGAGACCCAGTACTTC; CDR3: CASSNRGIQETQYF
J: TRBJ1-1; V: TRBV19; size: NA; D: NA; DNA: TGTGCCTCCTACAGGACAAACACTGAAGCTTTCTTT; CDR3: CASYRTNTEAFF
J: TRBJ1-6; V: TRBV2; size: NA; D: TRBD1; DNA: TGTGCCAGCAGTGAAAGGGACAGGAATTCACCCCTCCACTTT; CDR3: CASSERDRNSPLHF
J: TRBJ1-1; V: TRBV29-1; size: NA; D: NA; DNA: TGCAGCGTAGGAATGGCCGGGGGCACTGAAGCTTTCTTT; CDR3: CSVGMAGGTEAFF
J: TRBJ1-2; V: TRBV4-3; size: NA; D: NA; DNA: TGCGCCAGCAGCCAAGGGGGCAGTAACTATGGCTACACCTTC; CDR3: CASSQGGSNYGYTF
J: TRBJ2-1; V: TRBV9; size: NA; D: TRBD2; DNA: TGTGCCAGCAGCACTACGGGACGGTCGGGAGGGAATGAGCAGTTCTTC; CDR3: CASSTTGRSGGNEQFF
J: TRBJ1-2; V: TRBV19; size: NA; D: NA; DNA: TGTGCCAGTAGTGTTGGGGGGGCGCAGAGCTATGGCTACACCTTC; CDR3: CASSVGGAQSYGYTF
J: TRBJ2-1; V: TRBV9; size: NA; D: TRBD2; DNA: TGTGCCAGCAGCGAGCGGGCTAGCGGATACAATGAGCAGTTCTTC; CDR3: CASSERASGYNEQFF
J: TRBJ2-7; V: TRBV29-1; size: NA; D: NA; DNA: TGCAGCGTTGACTCCGGGAGCCTCGAGCAGTACTTC; CDR3: CSVDSGSLEQYF
J: TRBJ2-2; V: TRBV10-2; size: NA; D: NA; DNA: TGCGCCAGCGGCCTAGTTAGCACCGGGGAGCTGTTTTTT; CDR3: CASGLVSTGELFF
J: TRBJ2-5; V: TRBV15; size: NA; D: TRBD2; DNA: TGTGCCACCAGCACTGGGGGGGACCAAGAGACCCAGTACTTC; CDR3: CATSTGGDQETQYF
J: TRBJ2-2; V: TRBV5-8; size: NA; D: NA; DNA: TGTGCCAGCAGCCCGACGGGGGGGGAGCTGTTTTTT; CDR3: CASSPTGGELFF
J: TRBJ2-1; V: TRBV30; size: NA; D: NA; DNA: TGTGCCTGGGGCCGGCGGGAGCAGTTCTTC; CDR3: CAWGRREQFF
J: TRBJ1-1; V: TRBV6-2/TRBV6-3; size: once; D: TRBD1; DNA: TGTGCCAGCAGTTACTCCGGGACAGCGTCTACTGAAGCTTTCTTT; CDR3: CASSYSGTASTEAFF
J: TRBJ2-7; V: TRBV5-4; size: NA; D: TRBD1; DNA: TGTGCCAGCAGCCTCGGGACAGTGTCCTACGAGCAGTACTTC; CDR3: CASSLGTVSYEQYF
J: TRBJ2-3; V: TRBV7-2; size: NA; D: TRBD2; DNA: TGTGCCAGCAGCTTAGTCCGGGGGGGCACAGATACGCAGTATTTT; CDR3: CASSLVRGGTDTQYF
J: TRBJ1-4; V: TRBV2; size: NA; D: TRBD1; DNA: TGTGCCAGCAGTAGACAGGGTCGAGAAAAACTGTTTTTT; CDR3: CASSRQGREKLFF
J: TRBJ2-2; V: TRBV6-1; size: NA; D: NA; DNA: TGTGCCAGCAGTGATATGAACACCGGGGAGCTGTTTTTT; CDR3: CASSDMNTGELFF
J: TRBJ1-1; V: TRBV12-3/TRBV12-4; size: NA; D: NA; DNA: TGTGCCAGCAGTCTACGGACAGAAGCTTTCTTT; CDR3: CASSLRTEAFF
J: TRBJ2-5; V: TRBV5-6; size: NA; D: NA; DNA: TGTGCCAGCAGCTTCCTGGAGGTTGAGACCCAGTACTTC; CDR3: CASSFLEVETQYF
J: TRBJ2-7; V: TRBV7-7; size: NA; D: TRBD1; DNA: TGTGCCAGCAGCCTAGGCCCGGCCGGGACAGGGGGGTACGAGCAGTACTTC; CDR3: CASSLGPAGTGGYEQYF
J: TRBJ1-1; V: TRBV5-6; size: few; D: TRBD1; DNA: TGTGCCAGCAGCGATCCCCGCGGACAGGGTTTGTACACTGAAGCTTTCTTT; CDR3: CASSDPRGQGLYTEAFF